The clone carrying this T cell receptor beta chain was seen more than once but under ten times. This sample is drawn from a study of cytomegalovirus exposure and HLA in healthy donors. This PCR relied on a set of 60 Vbeta primers and 13 Jbeta primers. Produced via immunoSEQ multiplex PCR; TCRdb's table is partial and in-frame only. Here the sample spans 90,000 to 140,000 clones, roughly 15% being singletons. CDR1 is MNHEY and CDR2 is SVGAGI in the germline V gene. Trimming left V 4 bases short and J 10 bases short, with 17 bases between. There are 14 residues in the CDR3. This chain joins TRBV6-5 and TRBJ2-1, with D possibly being TRBD2 (6 bases). Sequenced sample: PBMCs. The receptor comes from a female donor in good health and CMV-seronegative. In DNA form, the CDR3 reads TGTGCCAGCAGTTTTTCGCGGGGTGGTCGGGAGCAGTTCTTC. As protein: CASSFSRGGREQFF.